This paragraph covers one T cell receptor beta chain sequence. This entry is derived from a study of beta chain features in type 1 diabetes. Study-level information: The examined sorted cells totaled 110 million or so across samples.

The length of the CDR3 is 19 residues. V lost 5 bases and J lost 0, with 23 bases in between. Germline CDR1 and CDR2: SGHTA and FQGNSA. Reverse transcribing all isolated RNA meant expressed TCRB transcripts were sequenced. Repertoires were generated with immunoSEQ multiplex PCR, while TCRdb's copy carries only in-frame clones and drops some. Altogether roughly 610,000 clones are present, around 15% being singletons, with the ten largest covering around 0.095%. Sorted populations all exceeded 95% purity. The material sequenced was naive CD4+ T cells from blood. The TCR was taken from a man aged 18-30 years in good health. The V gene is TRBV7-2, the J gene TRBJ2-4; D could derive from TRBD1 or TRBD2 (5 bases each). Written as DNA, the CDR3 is TGTGCCAGCAGCGGCCGGGACGGAGGCACCAACTTAGCCAAAAACATTCAGTACTTC. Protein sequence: CASSGRDGGTNLAKNIQYF.